Each of the 30 T cell receptor beta chains below was sequenced from the same sample in a study of technical replicates of blood from several donors. Data came from immunoSEQ multiplex PCR; TCRdb stores just in-frame clones and leaves some out. The sample holds around 80,000 clones, nearly 98% seen once. The specimen sequenced was T cells isolated from PBMCs. All receptors derive from a human donor in good health.

This clone was observed a few times. The V gene is TRBV14, the J gene TRBJ1-1; TRBD1 agrees at 7 bases. Trimming at V came to 2 bases and at J to 4 bases, leaving 1 base not matched to a gene. CDR1 SGHDN and CDR2 FVKESK come from the germline V gene. The length of the CDR3 is 13 residues. The DNA of the CDR3 is TGTGCCAGCAGCCAATGGACAGGCACTGAAGCTTTCTTT. This sequence encodes CASSQWTGTEAFF.

This chain uses TRBV11-3 with TRBJ1-4; D unresolved. V was trimmed by 5 bases and J by 6 bases, leaving 10 bases between them. Germline assignment: CDR1 SGHNT and CDR2 YENEEA. The CDR3 contains 13 residues. Written as DNA, the CDR3 is TGTGCCAGCAGCCATGACGGAGATGAAAAACTGTTTTTT. Residues: CASSHDGDEKLFF.

The V call is TRBV6-1, the J call TRBJ2-7; 9 bases are shared with TRBD2. Germline V CDR1 and CDR2: MNHNS, SASEGT. The CDR3 runs to 16 residues. V trimming: 1 base; J trimming: 3 bases; junction bases outside the gene matches: 7. CDR3 residues: CASSEGLSGGNYEQYF. For the CDR3, the DNA is TGTGCCAGCAGTGAAGGTTTAAGCGGGGGGAACTACGAGCAGTACTTC.

This rearrangement joins TRBV4-1 to TRBJ1-6, with 11 bases fitting TRBD1. CDR1 is MGHRA, CDR2 YSYEKL, per germline. V shed 4 bases and J 9 bases; nucleotides not matched to a gene: 8. The CDR3 length is 16 residues. The CDR3 DNA reads TGCGCCAGCAGCCTACCGGGACAGGGGGGTAGTTCACCCCTCCACTTT. Encoded protein: CASSLPGQGGSSPLHF.

This rearrangement joins TRBV7-9 to TRBJ2-1, with TRBD2 matching over 7 bases. Trimming removed 3 bases from V and 5 bases from J; junction bases left unmatched: 7. Germline values: CDR1 SEHNR, CDR2 FQNEAQ (reference sequence). This CDR3 contains 15 residues. CDR3 in DNA: TGTGCCAGCAGCTTTCCCCCTAGCGGACACAATGAGCAGTTCTTC. As protein: CASSFPPSGHNEQFF.

This chain connects TRBV19 to TRBJ1-2; no clear D. There are 12 residues in the CDR3. Germline CDR1 and CDR2: LNHDA and SQIVND (reference sequence). Trimming left V 3 bases short and J 3 bases short, with 5 bases between. Here the CDR3 DNA reads TGTGCCAGTAGTATTTCCGACTATGGCTACACCTTC. Its translation is CASSISDYGYTF.

The chain links TRBV5-1 to TRBJ1-1, with D maybe TRBD1 (5 bases). CDR1 and CDR2 from the germline V gene are SGHRS and YFSETQ. V lost 0 bases and J 8 bases, leaving 14 bases between the germline ends. The CDR3 contains 14 residues. The DNA of the CDR3 is TGCGCCAGCAGCTTGGGGGGGGGTCCAGAGGAAGCTTTCTTT. It is translated as CASSLGGGPEEAFF.

The chain recombines TRBV11-2 with TRBJ1-2; 8 bases agree with TRBD1. The CDR3 has 15 residues. V shed 3 bases, J shed 0 bases, and the junction held 3 bases outside the gene matches. Germline V lookup: CDR1 SGHAT, CDR2 FQNNGV. The CDR3: CASSFGQGANYGYTF. For the CDR3, the DNA is TGTGCCAGCAGCTTCGGACAGGGAGCTAACTATGGCTACACCTTC.

This chain joins TRBV19 and TRBJ2-7; tentatively, D is TRBD2 (7 bases). The CDR3 has 16 amino acids. CDR1 LNHDA and CDR2 SQIVND come from the germline V gene (reference sequence). V shed 3 bases and J shed 1 base, with 16 bases lying between them. The CDR3 is CASSMDSGVTSYEQYF. Written as DNA, the CDR3 is TGTGCCAGTAGTATGGACAGCGGGGTAACTTCCTACGAGCAGTACTTC.

The gene calls are TRBV27 and TRBJ2-7; 10 nucleotides agree with TRBD1. J lost 7 bases, V lost 7 bases, and 13 bases had no gene match. CDR3 length: 15 amino acids. Germline CDR1 is MNHEY and CDR2 is SMNVEV (reference sequence). The CDR3 coding sequence is TGTGCCAGCAAAGCGGACAGGGGGGTTTCGGGGGAGCAGTACTTC. Its protein is CASKADRGVSGEQYF.

Regarding this clone: The junction shows a germline mismatch at one end, possibly a read error. The chain employs TRBV7-9 and TRBJ2-3; 9 nucleotides align to TRBD1. CDR1 is SEHNR, CDR2 FQNEAQ, per germline (reference sequence). The CDR3 is made up of 16 amino acids. The CDR3 protein is CASNLPGTGSTDTQYF. The CDR3 nucleotides read TGTGCCAGCAACTTACCCGGGACAGGGAGCACAGATACGCAGTATTTT.

V usage is TRBV5-4 and J usage is TRBJ1-2; D is perhaps TRBD1 (6 bases). This CDR3 contains 13 residues. V lost 5 bases to trimming and J lost 8 bases, with 16 bases between them. Germline CDR1 is SGHNT and CDR2 is YYREEE (reference sequence). The CDR3 region is CASRSQGASGYTF. The CDR3 bases are TGTGCCAGCAGGTCACAGGGTGCGAGCGGCTACACCTTC.

The rearrangement links TRBV7-2 to TRBJ2-3, with 8 bases aligning to TRBD1. Trimming at V came to 7 bases and at J to 3 bases, leaving 6 bases not matched to a gene. This CDR3 region has 14 residues. Germline CDR1 and CDR2: SGHTA and FQGNSA. The CDR3 here is CASTTRGLTDTQYF. CDR3 nucleotides: TGTGCCAGCACCACCAGGGGGCTAACAGATACGCAGTATTTT.

The chain uses TRBV27 and TRBJ2-7; 8 bases fit TRBD2. The CDR3 spans 16 residues. Germline V CDR1 and CDR2: MNHEY, SMNVEV (reference sequence). Losses at the gene ends were 5 bases for V and 2 bases for J; bases not matched to a gene: 11. The DNA of the CDR3 is TGTGCCAGCAGTCCTCGGGGGGGGCACTACACCTACGAGCAGTACTTC. It is translated as CASSPRGGHYTYEQYF.

The chain uses TRBV2 and TRBJ1-1, with a weak D call TRBD1 (5 bases). CDR1 SNHLY and CDR2 FYNNEI come from the germline V gene. This CDR3 is built from 11 residues. V lost 9 bases to trimming and J lost 2 bases, with 7 bases between them. The CDR3 nucleotides read TGTGCCAGAGGGGTAAACACTGAAGCTTTCTTT. This gives the protein CARGVNTEAFF.

This chain connects TRBV27 to TRBJ2-7; D is perhaps TRBD1 (5 bases). In germline, CDR1 is MNHEY, CDR2 SMNVEV (reference sequence). The CDR3 covers 15 residues. The V end lost 3 bases, the J end lost 3 bases, and 15 bases lay between the germline ends. CDR3 in amino acids: CASSFRQNLYYEQYF. CDR3 DNA sequence: TGTGCCAGCAGTTTTCGACAGAATCTTTACTACGAGCAGTACTTC.

Details on this clone: The germline gene is not matched at one end of the junction; a read error may be the cause. The J gene is TRBJ1-2, the V gene TRBV7-8; TRBD1 matches at 9 bases. This CDR3 has 17 amino acids. CDR1 and CDR2 from the germline V gene are SGHVS and FQNEAQ. CDR3 sequence reads: CASSLAFSGTGKNGYTF. DNA of the CDR3: TGTGCCAGCAGTTTAGCATTCTCCGGGACAGGGAAGAATGGCTACACCTTC.

The V and J genes are TRBV6-5 and TRBJ1-2; D is unresolved. The germline V gene has CDR1 MNHEY and CDR2 SVGAGI. The CDR3 spans 14 residues. V dropped 2 bases and J dropped 0 bases, with 7 bases sitting between them. CDR3 coding DNA: TGTGCCAGCAGTTACACAGTTGCTAACTATGGCTACACCTTC. Translated, it gives CASSYTVANYGYTF.

The V and J genes are TRBV7-8 and TRBJ2-7, with 8 bases identical to TRBD2. The CDR3 spans 15 residues. Germline V gives CDR1 SGHVS, CDR2 FQNEAQ. Trimming at V came to 4 bases and at J to 4 bases, leaving 9 bases not matched to a gene. The CDR3 is CASSSKREKGYEQYF. The CDR3 DNA reads TGTGCCAGCAGCTCAAAGCGGGAGAAAGGGTACGAGCAGTACTTC.

This chain links TRBV5-1 with TRBJ1-1; the D is unclear. Germline CDR1 is SGHRS and CDR2 is YFSETQ. V was clipped by 6 bases and J by 5 bases, with 20 bases between them. The CDR3 runs 15 residues. In DNA form, the CDR3 reads TGCGCCAGCACCTCAATCTACGGGAGAGGAACTGAAGCTTTCTTT. This codes for CASTSIYGRGTEAFF.

The V gene is TRBV5-1, the J gene TRBJ2-3, with 9 bases matching TRBD1. There are 16 residues in the CDR3. Unmatched junction bases numbered 8, after V lost 4 bases and J lost 2 bases. Per germline, CDR1 SGHRS and CDR2 YFSETQ. The CDR3 loop reads CASSRTGGAFTDTQYF. CDR3 bases: TGCGCCAGCAGCCGTACAGGGGGCGCCTTCACAGATACGCAGTATTTT.

The rearrangement links TRBV28 to TRBJ1-1, with 7 nucleotides matching TRBD1. J was trimmed by 1 base and V by 3 bases; bases with no gene match: 5. Germline V gene lookup returns CDR1 MDHEN and CDR2 SYDVKM. The CDR3 is 15 amino acids. The CDR3 protein is CASSFADRQNTEAFF. The CDR3, as DNA: TGTGCCAGCAGTTTTGCGGACAGGCAGAACACTGAAGCTTTCTTT.

The genes are TRBV25-1 and TRBJ2-5; 11 bases agree with TRBD2. Germline V CDR1 and CDR2: MGHDK, SYGVNS. CDR3 size: 14 residues. With V trimmed by 2 bases and J by 4 bases, 0 bases remained unmatched. CDR3 nucleotides: TGTGCCAGCAGTGAACTAGCGGGAGGAGAGACCCAGTACTTC. This encodes CASSELAGGETQYF.

The gene calls are TRBV19 and TRBJ1-1; D is uncertain. The CDR3 length is 14 residues. V was cut by 0 bases and J by 11 bases, with 16 bases left in between. Germline CDR1 is LNHDA and CDR2 is SQIVND (reference sequence). CDR3 loop: CASSIDRISPGAFF. CDR3 bases: TGTGCCAGTAGTATAGATCGAATTAGCCCGGGGGCTTTCTTT. Together with reference TRBV19 and TRBJ1-1, the CDR3 gives the full variable domain: DGGITQSPKYLFRKEGQNVTLSCEQNLNHDAMYWYRQDPGQGLRLIYYSQIVNDFQKGDIAEGYSVSREKKESFPLTVTSAQKNPTAFYLCASSIDRISPGAFFGQGTRLTVV.

J is TRBJ2-7 and V is TRBV5-6, with 8 bases aligning to TRBD1. Looked up from germline, CDR1 is SGHDT and CDR2 is YYEEEE. There are 16 residues in the CDR3. The trim removed 0 bases at V and 3 bases at J, leaving 8 bases unmatched. The CDR3 bases are TGTGCCAGCAGCTTGGGAGGACAGGGAATTTTCTACGAGCAGTACTTC. It encodes CASSLGGQGIFYEQYF.

The V and J genes are TRBV5-1 and TRBJ2-7, with TRBD1 as a possible D gene (5 bases). CDR1 is SGHRS, CDR2 YFSETQ, per germline. V was clipped by 2 bases and J by 5 bases, with 17 bases between them. This CDR3 has 15 residues. The CDR3 nucleotides read TGCGCCAGCAGCTTCGTACAGGCCCCTGGGGACGAGCAGTACTTC. Amino acids: CASSFVQAPGDEQYF.

The chain joins TRBV7-7 to TRBJ2-5, with TRBD2 matching 9 bases. The germline gives CDR1 SSHAT, CDR2 FNYEAQ (reference sequence). Trimming cost V 2 bases and J 5 bases; bases outside gene matches: 3. The CDR3 spans 14 residues. As DNA, the CDR3 is TGTGCCAGCAGCTTATCTAGCGGGGATGAGACCCAGTACTTC. Amino acids: CASSLSSGDETQYF.

This sequence joins TRBV6-5 and TRBJ1-1; D remains unclear. The CDR3 contains 14 residues. The germline V and J ends were trimmed by 6 bases and 0 bases, with 11 bases remaining between them. Germline loops: CDR1 MNHEY, CDR2 SVGAGI. The DNA of the CDR3 is TGTGCCAGCAGAATACATCGCATGAACACTGAAGCTTTCTTT. It specifies CASRIHRMNTEAFF.

CDR3 DNA: TGTGCCAGCAGCGTAGGGGGGGAGGGGTACACTGAAGCTTTCTTT. Protein product: CASSVGGEGYTEAFF. The chain recombines TRBV9 with TRBJ1-1; maybe TRBD1 (5 bases). The germline V gene has CDR1 SGDLS and CDR2 YYNGEE. The V and J ends lost 0 bases and 3 bases respectively, with 12 bases between them. CDR3 size: 15 residues.

The chain recombines TRBV7-9 with TRBJ1-4, with TRBD1 identical over 7 bases. The CDR3 spans 12 residues. After removal of 6 bases from V and 12 bases from J, the junction contained 7 bases not matched to a gene. In germline, CDR1 is SEHNR, CDR2 FQNEAQ (reference sequence). CDR3 in amino acids: CASSRQGFELFF. The CDR3 nucleotides are TGTGCCAGCAGTCGACAGGGATTTGAACTGTTTTTT.